One and the same sample provided the 30 T cell receptor beta chains below, sequenced in a study of CD8 T cells in Susac syndrome. Random hexamers served to reverse transcribe roughly 0.45 to 1 ug RNA. TCRdb re-called the immunoSEQ multiplex PCR reads with MiXCR, one entry per CDR3 protein. The table has 67,000 or so distinct CDR3 sequences, 93% seen once. Sequencing was performed on CD4+ T cells from PBMCs. The receptor source for this set is a human donor with Susac syndrome.

The J gene is TRBJ1-1, the V gene TRBV6-6; 8 nucleotides line up with TRBD1. Germline V gene sequence: CDR1 MNHNY, CDR2 SVGAGI (reference sequence). The junction had 14 bases not matched to a gene; V was cut back by 6 bases and J by 5 bases. This CDR3 is 16 amino acids long. The CDR3 region is CASRTVLQGARTEAFF. The CDR3 DNA sequence: TGTGCCAGCAGAACAGTTCTTCAGGGGGCTCGGACTGAAGCTTTCTTT.

Here the CDR3 DNA reads TGTGCCAGCTCCCCGGAAGGGAGAACGCACGAGCAGTACTTC. Encoded protein: CASSPEGRTHEQYF. V is TRBV18 and J is TRBJ2-7, with TRBD2 as a possible D gene (5 bases). The V gene's germline CDR1 is KGHSH and CDR2 LQKENI. The CDR3 is made up of 14 amino acids. V lost 6 bases to trimming and J lost 5 bases, with 17 bases between them.

The CDR3 region is CASSPIDRGQGYTF. In DNA, the CDR3 is TGTGCCAGCAGCCCCATTGACAGGGGGCAAGGCTACACCTTC. The rearrangement uses TRBV28 and TRBJ1-2; 10 nucleotides match TRBD1. This CDR3 is built from 14 residues. V trimming: 6 bases; J trimming: 8 bases; junction bases outside the gene matches: 9. Germline V gene lookup returns CDR1 MDHEN and CDR2 SYDVKM.

The chain combines TRBV6-1 with TRBJ1-3; D is undetermined. The CDR3 is 17 residues long. With 0 bases removed from V and 2 bases from J, the gap between germline ends came to 14 bases. Per the germline V gene, CDR1 is MNHNS and CDR2 is SASEGT. CDR3 amino acids: CASSEAIFLTPGNTIYF. The DNA for the CDR3 is TGTGCCAGCAGTGAAGCTATCTTTTTAACGCCTGGAAACACCATATATTTT.

The J gene is TRBJ2-7, the V gene TRBV4-3; D could derive from TRBD1 or TRBD2 (5 bases each). Trimming removed 5 bases from V and 2 bases from J, with 19 bases in between. CDR1 and CDR2 from the germline V gene are LGHNA and YSLEER. The CDR3 contains 16 residues. For the CDR3, the DNA is TGCGCCAGCAGCGACCTATCGGGGCAGGGTGCCTACGAGCAGTACTTC. This translates into CASSDLSGQGAYEQYF.

The rearrangement joins TRBV28 to TRBJ1-4, with D unclear. V was trimmed by 8 bases and J by 7 bases, leaving 14 bases between them. Germline V CDR1 and CDR2: MDHEN, SYDVKM. This CDR3 is 13 amino acids long. CDR3 nucleotides: TGTGCCAGCGTTGATTACAATTTTGAAAAACTGTTTTTT. It is translated as CASVDYNFEKLFF. Full variable domain (remainder filled in from reference TRBV28 and TRBJ1-4): DVKVTQSSRYLVKRTGEKVFLECVQDMDHENMFWYRQDPGLGLRLIYFSYDVKMKEKGDIPEGYSVSREKKERFSLILESASTNQTSMYLCASVDYNFEKLFFGSGTQLSVL.

J is TRBJ2-7 and V is TRBV20-1; D is possibly TRBD1 (6 bases). Trimming cost V 6 bases and J 2 bases, with 20 bases left between them. The CDR3 has 15 amino acids. CDR1 is DFQATT, CDR2 SNEGSKA, per germline (reference sequence). The CDR3 DNA is TGCAGTGCCCGGGTCCCGGGACACCTCCCCTACGAGCAGTACTTC. Translating gives CSARVPGHLPYEQYF.

The genes are TRBV20-1 and TRBJ1-2; TRBD1 is a possible D gene (6 bases). This CDR3 has 13 residues. Germline V CDR1 and CDR2: DFQATT, SNEGSKA (reference sequence). V was shortened by 0 bases and J by 8 bases, with 13 bases between the two germline ends. Written as DNA, the CDR3 is TGCAGTGCTAGAGATCTACGGGGGCCCGGCTACACCTTC. Its translation is CSARDLRGPGYTF.

V is TRBV25-1 and J is TRBJ2-2, with 7 bases that match TRBD2. CDR3 size: 14 residues. CDR1 and CDR2 (germline): MGHDK, SYGVNS. V lost 3 bases, J lost 6 bases, and 4 bases stayed unmatched. The DNA for the CDR3 is TGTGCCAGCAGTGAGGGGACTACATCCGGGGAGCTGTTTTTT. Encoded protein: CASSEGTTSGELFF.

The V and J genes are TRBV19 and TRBJ1-2; 8 nucleotides match TRBD1. This CDR3 has 15 amino acids. V shed 6 bases and J 7 bases; nucleotides not matched to a gene: 13. The V gene's germline CDR1 is LNHDA and CDR2 SQIVND (reference sequence). CDR3 loop: CASRDTGGIPSGYTF. CDR3 bases: TGTGCCAGTAGAGATACAGGGGGGATCCCCTCTGGCTACACCTTC.

The chain links TRBV2 to TRBJ1-6; possible D gene TRBD1, 6 bases. Trimming took 4 bases from V and 17 from J, leaving 18 bases between them. The germline V gene has CDR1 SNHLY and CDR2 FYNNEI. The CDR3 runs to 13 residues. The CDR3 DNA follows: TGTGCCAGCAGTGGAGGGGTAGGGGGAAGCTTCCACTTT. This gives the protein CASSGGVGGSFHF.

This clonotype was detected once. The rearrangement uses TRBV6-2 or TRBV6-3 and TRBJ2-3, with 10 positions matching TRBD2. Germline CDR1 is MNHEY and CDR2 is SVGEGT. The V segment lost 6 bases and the J segment 0 bases; nucleotides outside the gene matches: 3. This CDR3 comprises 15 residues. CDR3 DNA sequence: TGTGCCAGCAGAAAACTAGCGGGGAGCACAGATACGCAGTATTTT. As protein: CASRKLAGSTDTQYF.

A few counts support this clonotype. The V gene is TRBV11-2, the J gene TRBJ2-3; D unresolved. Germline V gene lookup returns CDR1 SGHAT and CDR2 FQNNGV. V lost 3 bases to trimming and J lost 0 bases, with 7 bases between them. The CDR3 has 14 residues. The CDR3 bases are TGTGCCAGCAGCTTCGACCTAAGCACAGATACGCAGTATTTT. Protein product: CASSFDLSTDTQYF.

The chain carries TRBV12-3 or TRBV12-4 and TRBJ2-7, with D unresolved. Trimming took 6 bases from V and 6 from J, leaving 9 bases between them. The CDR3 extends over 11 amino acids. The CDR3, as DNA: TGTGCCAGCAGCCAGAGGACCGAGCAGTACTTC. Amino acid sequence: CASSQRTEQYF.

The chain uses TRBV5-6 and TRBJ2-1; D unclear. The CDR3 has 12 amino acids. V was cut by 0 bases and J by 13 bases, with 11 bases left in between. Germline V gene lookup returns CDR1 SGHDT and CDR2 YYEEEE. CDR3 bases: TGTGCCAGCAGCTTGGATTGGGGAATTCAGTTCTTC. It encodes CASSLDWGIQFF.

This chain connects TRBV7-2 to TRBJ1-2; the D is unclear. Germline CDR1 and CDR2: SGHTA and FQGNSA. The CDR3 is 11 residues long. With 3 bases removed from V and 8 bases from J, the gap between germline ends came to 7 bases. CDR3 sequence reads: CASSLVGGYTF. In nucleotides, the CDR3 is TGTGCCAGCAGCTTGGTCGGGGGCTACACCTTC.

This clonotype was seen once. The chain is built from TRBV3-1 and TRBJ1-2; D remains ambiguous. The V gene lost 3 bases and the J gene lost 2 bases, with 7 bases spanning the gap. The CDR3 consists of 13 residues. Per germline, CDR1 LGHDT and CDR2 YNNKEL (reference sequence). CDR3 loop: CASSHGGNYGYTF. For the CDR3, the DNA is TGTGCCAGCAGCCATGGAGGGAACTATGGCTACACCTTC.

This clonotype has just one count. This sequence joins TRBV12-3 or TRBV12-4 and TRBJ1-5, with a possible D match to TRBD1 (6 bases). CDR3 size: 15 residues. V lost 3 bases to trimming and J lost 3 bases, with 12 bases between them. In DNA form, the CDR3 reads TGTGCCAGCAGTTTCGTTGGACAGATCAATCAGCCCCAGCATTTT. It encodes CASSFVGQINQPQHF.

The rearrangement uses TRBV6-5 and TRBJ2-7; D may be TRBD1 (5 bases). The germline V gene encodes CDR1 MNHEY and CDR2 SVGAGI. This CDR3 contains 13 residues. Trimming took off 8 bases at V and 3 bases at J, with 14 bases between the two ends. CDR3 DNA sequence: TGTGCCAGCCGCCGCAGGGAAAGCTACGAGCAGTACTTC. Translation: CASRRRESYEQYF.

V gene TRBV7-9 combines with J gene TRBJ2-7; 9 bases are a match to TRBD1. Trimming took 4 bases from V and 7 from J; bases not matched to a gene: 14. Looked up from germline, CDR1 is SEHNR and CDR2 is FQNEAQ (reference sequence). This CDR3 is 16 amino acids long. The CDR3 here is CASSSRTGEVVGEQYF. CDR3 nucleotides: TGTGCCAGCAGCTCACGGACAGGGGAGGTTGTCGGGGAGCAGTACTTC.

The rearrangement links TRBV24-1 to TRBJ2-5; D possibly corresponds to TRBD1 (6 bases). The CDR3 sequence is 14 residues long. V gave up 4 bases and J gave up 1 base, with 9 bases separating them. Germline V CDR1 and CDR2: KGHDR, SFDVKD. CDR3 nucleotides: TGTGCCACCAGTGAGACAGGTATCCAAGAGACCCAGTACTTC. This gives the protein CATSETGIQETQYF.

The rearrangement links TRBV2 to TRBJ2-3; TRBD1 matches 12 bases. Trimming removed 9 bases from V and 4 bases from J; junction bases left unmatched: 8. Germline values: CDR1 SNHLY, CDR2 FYNNEI. The CDR3 consists of 15 residues. The CDR3 sequence is CASIPGTGGADTQYF. DNA of the CDR3: TGTGCCAGTATCCCCGGGACAGGGGGCGCAGATACGCAGTATTTT.

The chain links TRBV7-3 to TRBJ2-4; D may be TRBD1 or TRBD2 (5 bases each). The length of the CDR3 is 13 residues. V was shortened by 3 bases and J by 7 bases, with 10 bases between the two germline ends. CDR1 and CDR2 from the germline V gene are SGHTA and FQGTGA. CDR3 DNA: TGTGCCAGCAGCTTTGGTGGGGACAACATTCAGTACTTC. It encodes CASSFGGDNIQYF.

The V and J genes are TRBV5-1 and TRBJ2-1; D possibly corresponds to TRBD2 (5 bases). The CDR3 length is 11 residues. The germline V gene has CDR1 SGHRS and CDR2 YFSETQ. With 3 bases removed from V and 10 bases from J, the gap between germline ends came to 8 bases. CDR3 sequence (DNA): TGCGCCAGCAGCTCGGGGTCAGAGCAGTTCTTC. This translates into CASSSGSEQFF.

The V call is TRBV5-1, the J call TRBJ2-1, with 11 nucleotides matching TRBD2. This CDR3 has 15 residues. Germline V CDR1 and CDR2: SGHRS, YFSETQ. V dropped 4 bases and J dropped 4; count of bases not matched to a gene: 4. CDR3 nucleotides: TGCGCCAGCAGCCTTCTAGCGGGGGGTTACAATGAGCAGTTCTTC. Its protein is CASSLLAGGYNEQFF.

The count of this clonotype is one. The rearrangement links TRBV12-3 or TRBV12-4 to TRBJ1-5; D is undetermined. V was trimmed by 2 bases and J by 8 bases, leaving 13 bases between them. CDR3 length: 14 residues. This CDR3 reads CASSLSAARKPQHF. For the CDR3, the DNA is TGTGCCAGCAGTTTATCGGCTGCTAGGAAGCCCCAGCATTTT.

The chain combines TRBV5-1 with TRBJ2-1; TRBD2 matches at 13 bases. Per germline, CDR1 SGHRS and CDR2 YFSETQ. The V gene end was trimmed by 3 bases and the J gene end by 4 bases; junction bases not matched to a gene: 10. The CDR3 runs to 18 residues. The CDR3 loop reads CASSSITTSGGVYNEQFF. Here the CDR3 DNA reads TGCGCCAGCAGCTCAATTACCACTAGCGGGGGGGTGTACAATGAGCAGTTCTTC.

This chain uses TRBV19 with TRBJ2-7; tentatively, D is TRBD2 (7 bases). Trimming cost V 3 bases and J 3 bases, with 12 bases left between them. The CDR3 contains 14 residues. Germline CDR1 and CDR2: LNHDA and SQIVND (reference sequence). CDR3 in amino acids: CASSIGGGFYEQYF. The DNA of the CDR3 is TGTGCCAGTAGTATCGGCGGGGGCTTCTACGAGCAGTACTTC. Combining the CDR3 with reference TRBV19 and TRBJ2-7 gives the whole variable domain DGGITQSPKYLFRKEGQNVTLSCEQNLNHDAMYWYRQDPGQGLRLIYYSQIVNDFQKGDIAEGYSVSREKKESFPLTVTSAQKNPTAFYLCASSIGGGFYEQYFGPGTRLTVT.

V and J are TRBV5-1 and TRBJ2-2; D call uncertain. Germline V gives CDR1 SGHRS, CDR2 YFSETQ. This CDR3 is 15 amino acids long. V gave up 2 bases and J gave up 4 bases, with 12 bases separating them. This CDR3 is CASSLSGRVTGELFF. The CDR3 nucleotides read TGCGCCAGCAGCTTATCGGGTAGAGTCACCGGGGAGCTGTTTTTT.

This chain uses TRBV6-5 with TRBJ2-4; 7 bases match TRBD1. Germline CDR1 MNHEY, CDR2 SVGAGI. The CDR3 covers 15 residues. The ends lost 4 bases at V and 5 bases at J; junction bases unmatched: 8. The CDR3 bases are TGTGCCAGCAGTTCGACAGGGCAAGTTGAAAACATTCAGTACTTC. Translated, it gives CASSSTGQVENIQYF.